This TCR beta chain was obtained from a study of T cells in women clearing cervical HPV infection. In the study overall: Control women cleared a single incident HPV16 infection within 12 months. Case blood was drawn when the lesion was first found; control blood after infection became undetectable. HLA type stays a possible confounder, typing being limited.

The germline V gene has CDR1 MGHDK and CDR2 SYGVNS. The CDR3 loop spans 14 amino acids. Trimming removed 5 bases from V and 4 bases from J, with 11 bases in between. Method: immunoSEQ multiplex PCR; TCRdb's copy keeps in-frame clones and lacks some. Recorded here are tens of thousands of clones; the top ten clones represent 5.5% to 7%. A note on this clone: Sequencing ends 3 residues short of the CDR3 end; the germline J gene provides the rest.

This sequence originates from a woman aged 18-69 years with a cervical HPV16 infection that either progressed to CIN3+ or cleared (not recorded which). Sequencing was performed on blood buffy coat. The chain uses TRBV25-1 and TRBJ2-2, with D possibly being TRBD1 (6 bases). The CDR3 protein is CASSPDRSTGELFF. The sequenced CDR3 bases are TGTGCCAGCAGTCCCGACAGGTCCACCGGGGAG.